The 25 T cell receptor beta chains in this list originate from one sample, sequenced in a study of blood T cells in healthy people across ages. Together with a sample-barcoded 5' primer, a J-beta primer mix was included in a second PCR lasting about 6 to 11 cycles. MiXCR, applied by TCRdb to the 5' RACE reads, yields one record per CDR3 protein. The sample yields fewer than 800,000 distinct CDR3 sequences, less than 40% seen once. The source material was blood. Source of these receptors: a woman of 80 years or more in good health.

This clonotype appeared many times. The CDR3 protein is CASSPPGLANNEQFF. The CDR3 DNA follows: TGTGCCAGCAGTCCCCCGGGACTTGCAAACAATGAGCAGTTCTTC. The chain employs TRBV6-5 and TRBJ2-1; the D gene is possibly TRBD2 (6 bases). Per germline, CDR1 MNHEY and CDR2 SVGAGI. The CDR3 is made up of 15 amino acids. V gave up 5 bases and J gave up 5 bases, with 16 bases separating them.

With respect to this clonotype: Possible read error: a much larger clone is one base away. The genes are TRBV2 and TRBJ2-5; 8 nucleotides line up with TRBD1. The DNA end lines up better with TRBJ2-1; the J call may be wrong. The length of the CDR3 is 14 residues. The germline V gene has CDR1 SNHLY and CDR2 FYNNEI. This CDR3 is CASSLGQEQETQFF. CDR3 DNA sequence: TGTGCCAGCAGCCTGGGACAGGAGCAAGAGACCCAGTTCTTC.

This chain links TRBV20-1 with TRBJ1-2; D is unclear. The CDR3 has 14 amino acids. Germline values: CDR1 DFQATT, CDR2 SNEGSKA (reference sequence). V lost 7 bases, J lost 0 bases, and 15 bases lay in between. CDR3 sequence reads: CSVHPSEANYGYTF. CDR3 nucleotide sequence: TGCAGTGTTCACCCCTCGGAAGCTAACTATGGCTACACCTTC.

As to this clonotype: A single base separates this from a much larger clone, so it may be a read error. The CDR3 spells CASSFRADTGELFF. CDR3 in DNA: TGCGCCAGCAGCTTCCGTGCGGACACCGGGGAGCTGTTTTTT. This sequence joins TRBV5-1 and TRBJ2-2; D is uncertain. Germline values: CDR1 SGHRS, CDR2 YFSETQ. The CDR3 loop spans 14 amino acids. The V gene lost 2 bases and the J gene lost 3 bases, with 8 bases spanning the gap.

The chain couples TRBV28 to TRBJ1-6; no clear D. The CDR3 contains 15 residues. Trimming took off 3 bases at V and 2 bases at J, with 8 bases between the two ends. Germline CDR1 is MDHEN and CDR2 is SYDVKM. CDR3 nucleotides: TGTGCCAGCAGTTTCCGGAGGGCCTATAATTCACCCCTCCACTTT. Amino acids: CASSFRRAYNSPLHF.

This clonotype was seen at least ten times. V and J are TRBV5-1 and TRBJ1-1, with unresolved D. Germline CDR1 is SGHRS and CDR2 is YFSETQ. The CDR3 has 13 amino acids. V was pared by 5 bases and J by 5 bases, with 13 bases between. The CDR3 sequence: CASRLAPGTEAFF. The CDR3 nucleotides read TGCGCCAGCAGACTAGCCCCGGGGACTGAAGCTTTCTTT. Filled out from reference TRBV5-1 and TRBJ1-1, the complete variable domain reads KAGVTQTPRYLIKTRGQQVTLSCSPISGHRSVSWYQQTPGQGLQFLFEYFSETQRNKGNFPGRFSGRQFSNSRSEMNVSTLELGDSALYLCASRLAPGTEAFFGQGTRLTVV.

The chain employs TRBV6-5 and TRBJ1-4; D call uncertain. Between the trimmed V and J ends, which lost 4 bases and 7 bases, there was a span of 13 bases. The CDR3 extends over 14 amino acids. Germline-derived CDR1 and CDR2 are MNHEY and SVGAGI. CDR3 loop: CASSSGRSGEKLFF. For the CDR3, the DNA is TGTGCCAGCAGTTCCGGGCGATCGGGTGAAAAACTGTTTTTT.

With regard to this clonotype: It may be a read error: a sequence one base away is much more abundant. CDR3 residues: CASSRLLVGGNTDTQYF. DNA of the CDR3: TGTGCCAGCAGCCGCCTACTAGTGGGGGGGAACACAGATACGCAGTATTTT. The gene calls are TRBV5-6 and TRBJ2-3, with TRBD2 matching over 7 bases. The germline V gene has CDR1 SGHDT and CDR2 YYEEEE. This CDR3 is 17 amino acids long. V lost 4 bases and J lost 2; bases outside the gene matches: 13.

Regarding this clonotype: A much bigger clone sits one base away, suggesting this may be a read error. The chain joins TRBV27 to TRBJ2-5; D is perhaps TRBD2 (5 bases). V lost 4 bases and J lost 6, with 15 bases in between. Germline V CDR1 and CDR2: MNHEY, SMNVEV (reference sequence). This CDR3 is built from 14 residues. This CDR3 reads CASSYGRASQTQYF. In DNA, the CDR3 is TGTGCCAGCAGTTATGGGCGGGCCTCCCAGACCCAGTACTTC.

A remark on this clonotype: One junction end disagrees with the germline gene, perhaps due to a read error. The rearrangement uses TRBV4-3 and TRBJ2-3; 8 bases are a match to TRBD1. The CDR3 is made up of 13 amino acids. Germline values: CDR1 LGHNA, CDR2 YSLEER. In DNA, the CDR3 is TGCGTCAGCGGACCCAGGGGGCCGGATACGCAGTATTTT. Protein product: CVSGPRGPDTQYF.

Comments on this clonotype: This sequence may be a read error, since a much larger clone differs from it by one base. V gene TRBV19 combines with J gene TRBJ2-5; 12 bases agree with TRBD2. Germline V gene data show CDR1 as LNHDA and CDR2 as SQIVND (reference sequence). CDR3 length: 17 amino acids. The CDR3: CVSSSTSGGSRGETQYF. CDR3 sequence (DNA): TGTGTCAGTAGTAGTACTAGCGGGGGGTCCCGAGGAGAGACCCAGTACTTC.

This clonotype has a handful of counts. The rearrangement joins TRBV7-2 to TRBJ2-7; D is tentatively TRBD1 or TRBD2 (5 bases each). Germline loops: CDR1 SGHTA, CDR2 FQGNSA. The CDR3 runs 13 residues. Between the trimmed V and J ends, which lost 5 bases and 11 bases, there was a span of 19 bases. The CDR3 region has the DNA TGTGCCAGCAGCCCGGGGACGGGCACCCCCGAGTACTTC. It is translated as CASSPGTGTPEYF.

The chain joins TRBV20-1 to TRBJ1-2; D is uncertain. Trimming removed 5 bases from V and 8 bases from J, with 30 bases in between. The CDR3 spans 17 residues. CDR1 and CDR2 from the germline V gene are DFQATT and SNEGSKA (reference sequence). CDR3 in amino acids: CSAPREPTSPSWFGYTF. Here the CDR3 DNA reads TGCAGTGCTCCTAGGGAACCTACAAGCCCGAGTTGGTTCGGCTACACCTTC.

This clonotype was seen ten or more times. The CDR3 bases are TGTGCCAGCAGTCGGGACGCAAAGGGCTCCTACAATGAGCAGTTCTTC. Its protein is CASSRDAKGSYNEQFF. This rearrangement joins TRBV12-3 or TRBV12-4 to TRBJ2-1; D might be TRBD1 or TRBD2, each matching 5 bases. The V end lost 5 bases, the J end lost 0 bases, and 14 bases lay between the germline ends. CDR3 length equals 16 residues.

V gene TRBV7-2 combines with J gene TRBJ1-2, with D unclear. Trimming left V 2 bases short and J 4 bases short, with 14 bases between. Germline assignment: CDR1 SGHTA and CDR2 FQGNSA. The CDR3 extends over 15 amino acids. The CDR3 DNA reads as TGTGCCAGCAGCTTAACCCATACATCCCCCTATGGCTACACCTTC. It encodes CASSLTHTSPYGYTF.

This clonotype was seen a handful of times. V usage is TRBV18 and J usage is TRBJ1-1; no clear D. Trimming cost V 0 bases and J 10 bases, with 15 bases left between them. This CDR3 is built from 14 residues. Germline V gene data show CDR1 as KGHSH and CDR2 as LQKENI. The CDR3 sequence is CASSPPDVHNGAFF. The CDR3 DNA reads TGTGCCAGCTCACCACCCGATGTCCACAACGGAGCTTTCTTT.

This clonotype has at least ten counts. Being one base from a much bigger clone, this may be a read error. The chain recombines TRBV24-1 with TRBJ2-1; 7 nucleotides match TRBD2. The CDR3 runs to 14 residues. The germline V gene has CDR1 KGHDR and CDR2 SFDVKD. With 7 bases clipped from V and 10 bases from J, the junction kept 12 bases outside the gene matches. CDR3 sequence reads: CATRDERDGREQFF. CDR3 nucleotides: TGTGCCACCAGGGACGAACGAGACGGGAGGGAGCAGTTCTTC.

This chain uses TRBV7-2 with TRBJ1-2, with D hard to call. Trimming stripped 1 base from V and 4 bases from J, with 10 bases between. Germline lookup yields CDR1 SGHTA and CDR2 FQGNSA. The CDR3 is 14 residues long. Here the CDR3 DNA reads TGTGCCAGCAGCTTAGACGGAGGGCTCTATGGCTACACCTTC. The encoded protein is CASSLDGGLYGYTF.

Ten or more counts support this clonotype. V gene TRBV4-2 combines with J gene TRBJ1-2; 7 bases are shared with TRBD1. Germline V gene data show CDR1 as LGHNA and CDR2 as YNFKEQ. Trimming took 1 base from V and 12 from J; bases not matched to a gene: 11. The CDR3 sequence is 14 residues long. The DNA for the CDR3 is TGTGCCAGCAGCCAAGCCCGGACAGGAGTAACACACACCTTC. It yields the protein CASSQARTGVTHTF.

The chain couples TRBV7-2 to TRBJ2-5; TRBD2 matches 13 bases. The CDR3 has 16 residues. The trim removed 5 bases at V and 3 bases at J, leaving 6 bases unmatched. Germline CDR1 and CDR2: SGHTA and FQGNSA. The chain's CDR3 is CASSILAGGLEETQYF. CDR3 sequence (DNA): TGTGCCAGCAGCATACTAGCGGGGGGGTTAGAAGAGACCCAGTACTTC.

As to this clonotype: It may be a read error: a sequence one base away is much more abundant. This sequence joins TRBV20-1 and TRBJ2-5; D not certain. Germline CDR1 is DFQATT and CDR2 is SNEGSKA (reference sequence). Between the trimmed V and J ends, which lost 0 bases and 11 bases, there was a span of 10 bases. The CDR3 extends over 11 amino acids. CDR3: CSARESNEQYF. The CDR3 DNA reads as TGCAGTGCTAGAGAATCAAATGAGCAGTACTTC.

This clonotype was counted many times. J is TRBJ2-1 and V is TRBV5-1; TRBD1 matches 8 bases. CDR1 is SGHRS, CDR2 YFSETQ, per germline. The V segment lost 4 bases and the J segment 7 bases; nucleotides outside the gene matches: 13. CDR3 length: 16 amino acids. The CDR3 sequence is CASSPDRALLLNEQFF. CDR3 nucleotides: TGCGCCAGCAGCCCGGACAGGGCACTCCTACTAAATGAGCAGTTCTTC.

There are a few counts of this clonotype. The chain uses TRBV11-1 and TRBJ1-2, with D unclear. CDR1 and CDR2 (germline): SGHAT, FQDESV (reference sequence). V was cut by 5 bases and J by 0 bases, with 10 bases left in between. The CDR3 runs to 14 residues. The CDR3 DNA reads TGTGCCAGCAGCGTGGCCCGTTCTAACTATGGCTACACCTTC. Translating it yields CASSVARSNYGYTF.

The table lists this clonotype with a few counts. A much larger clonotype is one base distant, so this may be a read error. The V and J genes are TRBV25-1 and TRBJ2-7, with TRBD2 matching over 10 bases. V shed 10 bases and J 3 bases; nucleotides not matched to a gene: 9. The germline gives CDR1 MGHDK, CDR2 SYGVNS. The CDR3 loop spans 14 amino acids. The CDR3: CANRGLAAGYEQYF. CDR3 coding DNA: TGTGCCAACAGAGGACTAGCGGCGGGCTACGAGCAGTACTTC.

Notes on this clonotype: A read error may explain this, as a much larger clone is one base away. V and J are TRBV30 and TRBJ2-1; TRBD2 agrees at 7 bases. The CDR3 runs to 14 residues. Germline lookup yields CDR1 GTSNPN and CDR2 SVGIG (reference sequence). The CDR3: CAWRGGGGYNGQFF. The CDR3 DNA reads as TGTGCCTGGAGGGGTGGGGGGGGTTACAATGGGCAGTTCTTC.